This TCR beta chain derives from a study of T cell responses to AZD1222 COVID-19 vaccine listed by TCRdb under 2021. At the level of the whole study: AZD1222 recipients with second doses at about 4 weeks or about 12 weeks were pooled, because spike-specific TCR depth and breadth did not differ between schedules. TCR sequencing was performed for roughly 250 trial participants, of whom about 200 were given two doses of AZD1222 and 26 were given two doses of MenACWY control vaccine. Trial participants were enrolled by age into 18-55, 56-69 and 70-plus year subgroups, with about 150, 28 and 57 TCR-sequenced participants respectively. General conclusions and limits of the study: Participants were mostly white British and included more females than males, and it was suggested by the authors that clonal diversity may have been underestimated. A significant rise in spike-specific TCR breadth and depth was observed after two AZD1222 doses relative to day 0 and relative to MenACWY recipients. The vaccine-associated CD4 TCRs covered the entire spike protein, and the dominant responses fell in regions 160-218 and 743-854. In the small 56-69-year group, the increase in depth fell short of significance, most likely because of low power. Because no samples from the day 14 peak response were available, repertoires could be characterized only after the peak T cell response. Epitopes outside the regions mutated in the B.1.351 and B.1.1.7 variants were reportedly recognized by nearly half of the unique spike-specific TCRs. Conclusions about previously exposed vaccinees were limited because only six AZD1222 recipients were SARS-CoV-2 seropositive at baseline.

A word on this clone: Which antigen it targets is not known. Base qualities are not at hand, and no much larger clone is one base apart. Other DNA sequences in this sample translate to the same CDR3.

Interpreted using the paper, the time point label stands for: baseline before first vaccination. Vaccinee samples came from UK trials COV001 and COV002, including a single-blind randomized controlled phase 2/3 trial of AZD1222 (ChAdOx1 nCoV-19) in healthy adults. For TCRbeta chain sequencing, PBMC samples were collected from trial participants at day 0 and at day 28 after the second dose. CDR1 and CDR2 are read off the germline V gene (reference sequence) as GTSNPN and SVGIG. A distance of 5 bases separates the germline ends of V and J, which lose 0 bases and 2 bases respectively. The CDR3, cysteine through phenylalanine, is 13 amino acids long. The CDR3 DNA has 39 bases and is translated from base 1. The CDR3 regions of human TCRbeta chains were analyzed by immunosequencing. Turning to the authors' computational methods: Repertoire TCRs were checked for matches against a reference library of SARS-CoV-2-specific TCRs that had been generated using the MIRA antigen-specificity platform. Breadth was defined as the fraction of unique TCRs that were SARS-CoV-2-associated, and depth was defined as the fraction of total T cells that were SARS-CoV-2-associated. Each spike-specific TCR was assigned to its reactive spike region and to a CD4 or CD8 class using the MIRA data. Log10-transformed breadth and depth values were compared by one-way ANOVA with Sidak's multiple comparisons tests. The table comes from immuneACCESS by way of TCRdb, which keeps in-frame sequences with V and J called. Part of the clones is missing from these tables; in studies checked, under half for an unresolved V gene and the rest for unknown reasons. Clonal size and the V and J genes are those of that table, whereas D and trimming came from the DNA. For this sample the table gives roughly 120,000 clones, of which nearly 90% were detected only once. 4.4% of the sample lies in the top ten.

The sequence was obtained from an adult in good health. The source material was peripheral blood, sampled on day 0 of AZD1222 vaccination. This chain joins TRBV30 to TRBJ1-5; the D gene is unclear. At the DNA level, the sequence is TGTGCCTGGAGTGTGCAGGGCAATCAGCCCCAGCATTTT. Its protein product is CAWSVQGNQPQHF.